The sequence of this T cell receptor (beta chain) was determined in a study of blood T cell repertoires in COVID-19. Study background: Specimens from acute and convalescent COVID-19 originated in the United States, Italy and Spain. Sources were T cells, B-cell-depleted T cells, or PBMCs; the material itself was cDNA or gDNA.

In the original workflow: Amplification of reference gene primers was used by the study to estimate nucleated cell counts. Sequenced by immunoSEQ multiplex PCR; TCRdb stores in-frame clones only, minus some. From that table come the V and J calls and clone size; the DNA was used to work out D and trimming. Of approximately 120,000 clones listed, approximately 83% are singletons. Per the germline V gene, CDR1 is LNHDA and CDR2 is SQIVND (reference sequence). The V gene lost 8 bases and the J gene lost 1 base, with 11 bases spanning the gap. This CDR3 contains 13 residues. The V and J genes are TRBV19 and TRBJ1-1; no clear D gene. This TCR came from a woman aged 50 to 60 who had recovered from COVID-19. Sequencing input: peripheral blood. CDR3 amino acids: CASGRIRNTEAFF. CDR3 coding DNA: TGTGCCAGTGGCCGAATAAGGAACACTGAAGCTTTCTTT.